The clone carrying this TCR beta chain was seen repeatedly, ten times or more. This sample is part of a study of Graves' ophthalmopathy and Graves' hyperthyroidism. After removal of 3 bases from V and 0 bases from J, the junction contained 1 base not matched to a gene. This CDR3 has 14 residues. TCR beta CDR3 regions were amplified from RNA transcripts. First-round RT-PCR employed HTBI primers, with a second-round multiplex PCR after it. In TCRdb, the multiplex PCR reads were re-called with MiXCR into one record per CDR3 protein. The table has approximately 160,000 distinct CDR3 sequences, over 35% seen once.

The TCR was taken from a woman between 35 and 50 years old with Graves' ophthalmopathy. The chain couples TRBV12-3 or TRBV12-4 to TRBJ1-2; 7 positions match TRBD1. Sequencing was carried out using peripheral blood. The CDR3: CASSFQGANYGYTF. The CDR3, as DNA: TGTGCCAGCAGTTTCCAGGGGGCTAACTATGGCTACACCTTC.